This passage covers 30 T cell receptor beta chains from one sample sequenced in a study of blood T cell repertoires in COVID-19. Method: immunoSEQ multiplex PCR; TCRdb's copy keeps in-frame clones and lacks some. In the table there are over 200,000 clones, approximately 85% of which are singletons. Sequencing was performed on PBMCs or T cells enriched from blood (not recorded which). The source is a woman between 50 and 59 years old who had recovered from COVID-19.

This chain links TRBV5-8 with TRBJ1-5; 9 bases line up with TRBD1. The V segment lost 4 bases and the J segment 0 bases; nucleotides outside the gene matches: 5. The CDR3 contains 16 residues. Germline V gene sequence: CDR1 SGHTS, CDR2 YDEGEE. DNA of the CDR3: TGTGCCAGCAGCCGACGGACAGGGGATAGCAATCAGCCCCAGCATTTT. Its protein product is CASSRRTGDSNQPQHF.

The chain has TRBV18 and TRBJ1-2, with D possibly TRBD1 on 6 matching bases. CDR1 and CDR2 (germline): KGHSH, LQKENI. This CDR3 spans 16 amino acids. With 2 bases removed from V and 9 bases from J, the gap between germline ends came to 22 bases. CDR3 loop: CASSPVPTGPGGSYTF. The CDR3 nucleotides read TGTGCCAGCTCACCAGTCCCGACAGGTCCCGGGGGGAGCTACACCTTC.

This clone was seen only a few times. The genes are TRBV28 and TRBJ1-2, with 7 nucleotides matching TRBD1. The CDR3 spans 15 residues. V gave up 7 bases and J gave up 6 bases; unmatched junction bases: 14. Looked up from germline, CDR1 is MDHEN and CDR2 is SYDVKM. The CDR3 region is CASTTHQQGRDGYTF. For the CDR3, the DNA is TGTGCCAGCACTACTCACCAACAGGGGCGGGATGGCTACACCTTC.

V and J are TRBV10-3 and TRBJ2-5; TRBD2 matches 13 bases. Unmatched junction bases numbered 1, after V lost 1 base and J lost 5 bases. Looked up from germline, CDR1 is ENHRY and CDR2 is SYGVKD. The CDR3 runs to 15 residues. For the CDR3, the DNA is TGTGCCATCAGTGAGTGGACTAGCGGGAGTGAGACCCAGTACTTC. It yields the protein CAISEWTSGSETQYF.

The chain joins TRBV13 to TRBJ2-1; 10 nucleotides line up with TRBD2. V shed 3 bases and J 6 bases; nucleotides not matched to a gene: 5. The CDR3 runs 15 residues. Germline loops: CDR1 PRHDT, CDR2 FYEKMQ (reference sequence). The DNA for the CDR3 is TGTGCCAGCAGCTTCGCCGAGCGGGAGGGCAATGAGCAGTTCTTC. Its protein is CASSFAEREGNEQFF.

The chain employs TRBV6-6 and TRBJ1-2, with D possibly TRBD1 on 5 matching bases. Germline-derived CDR1 and CDR2 are MNHNY and SVGAGI (reference sequence). V was clipped by 2 bases and J by 3 bases, with 13 bases between them. The CDR3 is made up of 15 amino acids. The CDR3: CASSYTRGGDYGYTF. The CDR3 DNA reads TGTGCCAGCAGTTACACACGGGGGGGAGACTATGGCTACACCTTC.

A few counts support this clone. The rearrangement uses TRBV19 and TRBJ1-5; D is unresolved. The CDR3 is 14 residues long. In germline, CDR1 is LNHDA, CDR2 SQIVND (reference sequence). The V and J ends lost 6 bases and 1 base respectively, with 10 bases between them. The CDR3 nucleotides read TGTGCCAGTAGCCCGACTGCAAGCAATCAGCCCCAGCATTTT. It yields the protein CASSPTASNQPQHF.

This clone was seen only once. This rearrangement joins TRBV5-5 to TRBJ1-5, with 8 bases matching TRBD1. The CDR3 runs 13 residues. Germline loops: CDR1 SGHKS, CDR2 YYEKEE (reference sequence). V shed 4 bases, J shed 7 bases, and the junction held 4 bases outside the gene matches. The CDR3 DNA reads as TGTGCCAGCAGCCGAGGACAGGGACAGCCCCAGCATTTT. Its translation is CASSRGQGQPQHF.

The chain carries TRBV6-5 and TRBJ2-2; 11 nucleotides match TRBD1. Unmatched junction bases numbered 5, after V lost 5 bases and J lost 6 bases. CDR1 and CDR2 from the germline V gene are MNHEY and SVGAGI. The CDR3 has 15 amino acids. CDR3 sequence (DNA): TGTGCCAGCAGTAGGACAGGGGGCCGGCCCGGGGAGCTGTTTTTT. This sequence encodes CASSRTGGRPGELFF.

The genes are TRBV4-1 and TRBJ2-2; 7 nucleotides line up with TRBD2. Per germline, CDR1 MGHRA and CDR2 YSYEKL. CDR3 length: 14 residues. V shed 2 bases, J shed 4 bases, and the junction held 1 base outside the gene matches. CDR3 sequence: CASSQWEGTGELFF. CDR3 nucleotide sequence: TGCGCCAGCAGCCAATGGGAGGGCACCGGGGAGCTGTTTTTT.

The chain has TRBV29-1 and TRBJ2-1; weak D call: TRBD2 (5 bases). This CDR3 contains 14 residues. Germline V lookup: CDR1 SQVTM, CDR2 ANQGSEA. V lost 6 bases to trimming and J lost 0 bases, with 12 bases between them. The CDR3 here is CSVPRASSYNEQFF. CDR3 coding DNA: TGCAGCGTCCCGCGGGCTAGCTCCTACAATGAGCAGTTCTTC.

The chain combines TRBV7-9 with TRBJ2-2; no definite D call. This CDR3 spans 12 amino acids. The germline V gene has CDR1 SEHNR and CDR2 FQNEAQ (reference sequence). The V end was cut by 1 base, the J end by 8 bases, with 5 bases between. The CDR3 bases are TGTGCCAGCAGCTTAGGGGCTGGGGAGCTGTTTTTT. It translates to CASSLGAGELFF.

This chain links TRBV3-1 (or the pseudogene TRBV3-2) with TRBJ2-1, with 10 positions matching TRBD2. Germline V gives CDR1 LGHDT, CDR2 YNNKEL (reference sequence). The CDR3 spans 17 residues. Trimming took 1 base from V and 4 from J; bases not matched to a gene: 7. The chain's CDR3 is CASSQGTSGTLYNEQFF. CDR3 bases: TGTGCCAGCAGCCAAGGTACTAGCGGGACCCTTTACAATGAGCAGTTCTTC.

DNA for the CDR3: TGCGCCAGCAGCGTAGTATCGGAGTCGGCGAACACCGGGGAGCTGTTTTTT. As protein: CASSVVSESANTGELFF. This chain links TRBV5-1 with TRBJ2-2; D is undetermined. The germline CDR1 and CDR2 sequences are SGHRS and YFSETQ. CDR3 length equals 17 residues. V was trimmed by 4 bases and J by 0 bases, leaving 16 bases between them.

The CDR3 sequence: CASRGRLSYEQYF. In DNA, the CDR3 is TGTGCCAGCAGGGGCAGGCTCTCCTACGAGCAGTACTTC. This chain uses TRBV6-5 with TRBJ2-7; D gene uncertain. CDR1 MNHEY and CDR2 SVGAGI come from the germline V gene. The CDR3 runs to 13 residues. V was clipped by 6 bases and J by 0 bases, with 9 bases between them.

V usage is TRBV5-5 and J usage is TRBJ2-7; 9 bases are a match to TRBD1. The CDR3 spans 15 residues. The junction had 5 bases not matched to a gene; V was cut back by 0 bases and J by 4 bases. Germline CDR1 and CDR2: SGHKS and YYEKEE (reference sequence). CDR3 loop: CASSLAGQGLYEQYF. The CDR3 nucleotides are TGTGCCAGCAGCTTGGCGGGACAGGGACTTTACGAGCAGTACTTC.

The chain joins TRBV5-4 to TRBJ1-5; D perhaps matches TRBD1 (6 bases). V gave up 5 bases and J gave up 2 bases, with 11 bases separating them. Germline CDR1 SGHNT, CDR2 YYREEE (reference sequence). The CDR3 spans 14 residues. The CDR3 loop is CASSIQGGNQPQHF. The DNA for the CDR3 is TGTGCCAGCAGTATACAGGGTGGCAATCAGCCCCAGCATTTT.

This chain joins TRBV28 and TRBJ2-7; TRBD1 matches 9 bases. This CDR3 contains 12 residues. Germline assignment: CDR1 MDHEN and CDR2 SYDVKM. With V trimmed by 6 bases and J by 5 bases, 2 bases remained unmatched. The CDR3, as DNA: TGTGCCAGCAGGGACAGGGGCGACGAGCAGTACTTC. Residues: CASRDRGDEQYF.

This clone was picked up one time. The chain joins TRBV27 to TRBJ1-1; D is undetermined. Trimming removed 3 bases at V and 3 bases at J, with 8 bases between. CDR3 length equals 13 residues. Germline lookup yields CDR1 MNHEY and CDR2 SMNVEV (reference sequence). The CDR3 sequence is CASSFGRDTEAFF. The CDR3 bases are TGTGCCAGCAGTTTTGGGAGGGACACTGAAGCTTTCTTT.

This chain joins TRBV12-5 and TRBJ2-5; 12 bases line up with TRBD1. The CDR3 length is 18 residues. The V segment lost 0 bases and the J segment 3 bases; nucleotides outside the gene matches: 8. CDR1 and CDR2 (germline): LGHNT, FRNRAP. The chain's CDR3 is CASGLVLGQGAMEETQYF. CDR3 nucleotide sequence: TGTGCTAGTGGTTTGGTACTGGGACAGGGGGCGATGGAAGAGACCCAGTACTTC.

CDR3 nucleotides: TGTGCCAGCAGATCCCTAGCGGTCGGGGATACGCAGTATTTT. It codes for CASRSLAVGDTQYF. The chain links TRBV6-5 to TRBJ2-3; TRBD2 matches at 7 bases. With 6 bases clipped from V and 6 bases from J, the junction kept 9 bases outside the gene matches. The CDR3 has 14 residues. The germline V gene encodes CDR1 MNHEY and CDR2 SVGAGI.

This sequence joins TRBV2 and TRBJ1-6; 7 bases align to TRBD1. There are 14 residues in the CDR3. The germline gives CDR1 SNHLY, CDR2 FYNNEI. Trimming removed 1 base from V and 11 bases from J; junction bases left unmatched: 5. The CDR3 DNA sequence: TGTGCCAGCAGTGAAGGCAGGGACAGTCCACCCCTCCACTTT. It specifies CASSEGRDSPPLHF. The whole variable domain, remainder taken from reference TRBV2 and TRBJ1-6, is EPEVTQTPSHQVTQMGQEVILRCVPISNHLYFYWYRQILGQKVEFLVSFYNNEISEKSEIFDDQFSVERPDGSNFTLKIRSTKLEDSAMYFCASSEGRDSPPLHFGNGTRLTVT.

J is TRBJ2-4 and V is TRBV7-9; no reliable D call. V lost 10 bases and J 0 bases, leaving 10 bases between the germline ends. CDR3 length equals 13 residues. The germline V gene has CDR1 SEHNR and CDR2 FQNEAQ (reference sequence). The CDR3 DNA sequence: TGTGCCACTGCTCAGGCAGCCAAAAACATTCAGTACTTC. Its translation is CATAQAAKNIQYF.

The genes are TRBV11-3 and TRBJ2-2; 7 nucleotides align to TRBD2. The germline V gene encodes CDR1 SGHNT and CDR2 YENEEA. The length of the CDR3 is 15 residues. J lost 0 bases, V lost 11 bases, and 9 bases had no gene match. CDR3 sequence: CAGWPGGPNTGELFF. CDR3 DNA sequence: TGTGCCGGATGGCCGGGAGGACCGAACACCGGGGAGCTGTTTTTT.

V usage is TRBV24-1 and J usage is TRBJ2-3, with TRBD1 as a possible D gene (6 bases). CDR1 is KGHDR and CDR2 is SFDVKD in the germline V gene. This CDR3 has 14 amino acids. Trimming shortened V by 3 bases and J by 4 bases, and 10 bases separated the two germline ends. The CDR3 region has the DNA TGTGCCACCAGTGATCCCAGGGGCCCAGATACGCAGTATTTT. Its protein product is CATSDPRGPDTQYF.

The chain joins TRBV5-1 to TRBJ2-2; D is possibly TRBD1 (6 bases). The CDR3 totals 14 residues. Looked up from germline, CDR1 is SGHRS and CDR2 is YFSETQ. With 8 bases removed from V and 1 base from J, the gap between germline ends came to 12 bases. CDR3 bases: TGCGCCAGTACCGGGACACTGAACACCGGGGAGCTGTTTTTT. Protein sequence: CASTGTLNTGELFF.

As to this clone: This specimen includes other DNA sequences encoding the same CDR3. The V call is TRBV5-1, the J call TRBJ2-7; 8 nucleotides line up with TRBD2. The CDR3 is made up of 14 amino acids. Germline loops: CDR1 SGHRS, CDR2 YFSETQ. V lost 0 bases and J lost 3; bases outside the gene matches: 2. The CDR3 loop reads CASSLVAGGYEQYF. In DNA, the CDR3 is TGCGCCAGCAGCTTGGTGGCGGGAGGCTACGAGCAGTACTTC.

J is TRBJ1-1 and V is TRBV5-5; D perhaps matches TRBD1 (5 bases). CDR1 is SGHKS, CDR2 YYEKEE, per germline (reference sequence). CDR3 length: 18 amino acids. Between the trimmed V and J ends, which lost 2 bases and 4 bases, there was a span of 24 bases. CDR3 sequence (DNA): TGTGCCAGCAGCTTCTCCGGCCCTCGCAGGGCCCTCTTCACTGAAGCTTTCTTT. Translation gives CASSFSGPRRALFTEAFF.

The chain uses TRBV28 and TRBJ2-1; TRBD1 matches at 10 bases. The trim removed 6 bases at V and 7 bases at J, leaving 12 bases unmatched. CDR3 length: 16 residues. From germline, CDR1 is MDHEN and CDR2 SYDVKM. The CDR3 sequence is CASSAPPGQGRNEQFF. The CDR3 nucleotides read TGTGCCAGCAGCGCACCCCCGGGACAGGGGAGGAATGAGCAGTTCTTC. The complete variable domain, with remaining parts taken from reference TRBV28 and TRBJ2-1, reads DVKVTQSSRYLVKRTGEKVFLECVQDMDHENMFWYRQDPGLGLRLIYFSYDVKMKEKGDIPEGYSVSREKKERFSLILESASTNQTSMYLCASSAPPGQGRNEQFFGPGTRLTVL.

V usage is TRBV4-1 and J usage is TRBJ2-5; D unresolved. V lost 0 bases to trimming and J lost 2 bases, with 7 bases between them. This CDR3 region has 14 residues. CDR1 and CDR2 from the germline V gene are MGHRA and YSYEKL. DNA for the CDR3: TGCGCCAGCAGCCAAGATAACAGACAAGAGACCCAGTACTTC. This gives the protein CASSQDNRQETQYF.